A single sample is the source of the 29 T cell receptor beta chains below, sequenced in a study of T-cell reconstitution after alpha-beta-depleted transplantation in children. TCRbeta library preparation incorporated unique molecular identifiers. TCRdb reanalysed the PCR reads using MiXCR and keeps one entry per CDR3 protein. The table includes about 250,000 distinct CDR3 sequences, 20% to 30% detected once. Sequenced material: PBMCs, mostly from graft donor cells, taken 360 days after TCRalphabeta/CD19-depleted stem cell transplant. The receptors derive from a female patient aged 2-10 years who had a stem cell transplant for congenital amegakaryocytic thrombocytopenia, so the T cells may come from the graft donor.

This clonotype has just one count. V gene TRBV24-1 combines with J gene TRBJ2-3; D ambiguous. Trimming took off 0 bases at V and 1 base at J, with 4 bases between the two ends. The CDR3 covers 14 residues. CDR1 KGHDR and CDR2 SFDVKD come from the germline V gene. CDR3 region: CATSDLGGTDTQYF. The DNA of the CDR3 is TGTGCCACCAGTGATTTGGGGGGCACAGATACGCAGTATTTT.

The genes are TRBV20-1 and TRBJ2-2; D gene uncertain. This CDR3 spans 11 amino acids. The germline V and J ends were trimmed by 1 base and 7 bases, with 4 bases remaining between them. Per germline, CDR1 DFQATT and CDR2 SNEGSKA (reference sequence). CDR3 DNA sequence: TGCAGTGCTAGAGGGCTCGGGGAGCTGTTTTTT. The encoded protein is CSARGLGELFF.

This clonotype has more than one count but fewer than ten. The chain couples TRBV5-1 to TRBJ2-7, with a possible D match to TRBD2 (6 bases). V lost 2 bases and J lost 0, with 12 bases in between. CDR3 length: 15 residues. CDR1 is SGHRS, CDR2 YFSETQ, per germline. The DNA for the CDR3 is TGCGCCAGCAGCTTCGGCGGGGCCCGCTCCTACGAGCAGTACTTC. Translated, it gives CASSFGGARSYEQYF.

This clonotype was counted between two and nine times. The V call is TRBV12-3 or TRBV12-4, the J call TRBJ1-4; 7 bases match TRBD1. There are 14 residues in the CDR3. V lost 5 bases and J lost 8; bases outside the gene matches: 8. The CDR3 DNA reads TGTGCCAGCAGTATACAGGGGCCGAGGGAAAAACTGTTTTTT. Its protein product is CASSIQGPREKLFF.

The V gene is TRBV19, the J gene TRBJ2-7; D is unclear. Trimming removed 5 bases from V and 2 bases from J, with 10 bases in between. This CDR3 contains 13 residues. Germline-derived CDR1 and CDR2 are LNHDA and SQIVND (reference sequence). This chain's CDR3 is CASSYTPAYEQYF. DNA of the CDR3: TGTGCCAGTAGTTATACACCAGCCTACGAGCAGTACTTC. The entire variable domain, with the rest obtained from reference TRBV19 and TRBJ2-7, is as follows: DGGITQSPKYLFRKEGQNVTLSCEQNLNHDAMYWYRQDPGQGLRLIYYSQIVNDFQKGDIAEGYSVSREKKESFPLTVTSAQKNPTAFYLCASSYTPAYEQYFGPGTRLTVT.

The chain is built from TRBV30 and TRBJ2-3; D uncertain. Per germline, CDR1 GTSNPN and CDR2 SVGIG (reference sequence). The CDR3 spans 14 residues. Trimming removed 1 base at V and 2 bases at J, with 10 bases between. Here the CDR3 DNA reads TGTGCCTGGAGTGGTCCGATTTACACAGATACGCAGTATTTT. Translated, it gives CAWSGPIYTDTQYF.

CDR3 protein: CASSYLAGQTYEQYF. In nucleotides, the CDR3 is TGTGCCAGCAGTTACTTGGCAGGGCAGACCTACGAGCAGTACTTC. The chain uses TRBV6-2 or TRBV6-3 and TRBJ2-7; TRBD1 might be the D (5 bases). In germline, CDR1 is MNHEY, CDR2 SVGEGT. Trimming took 1 base from V and 2 from J, leaving 12 bases between them. This CDR3 is 15 amino acids long.

The chain carries TRBV7-2 and TRBJ2-7, with D perhaps TRBD1 (6 bases). CDR1 is SGHTA, CDR2 FQGNSA, per germline. CDR3 length equals 13 residues. V gave up 2 bases and J gave up 5 bases, with 10 bases separating them. The CDR3 spells CASSLSGDNEQYF. CDR3 bases: TGTGCCAGCAGCTTATCAGGGGACAACGAGCAGTACTTC. The variable domain in full, with the rest retrieved from reference TRBV7-2 and TRBJ2-7, is GAGVSQSPSNKVTEKGKDVELRCDPISGHTALYWYRQSLGQGLEFLIYFQGNSAPDKSGLPSDRFSAERTGGSVSTLTIQRTQQEDSAVYLCASSLSGDNEQYFGPGTRLTVT.

The chain carries TRBV4-2 and TRBJ2-3; 11 bases agree with TRBD2. Trimming removed 3 bases from V and 3 bases from J; junction bases left unmatched: 5. This CDR3 has 16 amino acids. Germline CDR1 is LGHNA and CDR2 is YNFKEQ. CDR3 protein: CASSHTSGSGTDTQYF. In DNA form, the CDR3 reads TGTGCCAGCAGCCACACTAGCGGGAGTGGGACAGATACGCAGTATTTT.

About this clonotype: One end of the junction fails to match germline, which may point to a read error. This sequence joins TRBV4-1 and TRBJ2-2; TRBD1 might be the D (6 bases). Germline assignment: CDR1 MGHRA and CDR2 YSYEKL. CDR3 size: 15 residues. Here the CDR3 reads CASSQDRGFAGVLFF. CDR3 nucleotide sequence: TGCGCCAGCAGCCAAGACAGGGGTTTCGCCGGGGTGCTGTTTTTT.

The chain is built from TRBV3-1 and TRBJ1-1, with D maybe TRBD1 (6 bases). CDR1 is LGHDT, CDR2 YNNKEL, per germline (reference sequence). The CDR3 extends over 16 amino acids. Trimming took 0 bases from V and 1 from J, leaving 12 bases between them. The CDR3 DNA sequence: TGTGCCAGCAGCCAAGAAACTCGGACAGCGAACACTGAAGCTTTCTTT. It codes for CASSQETRTANTEAFF.

This clonotype was seen more than once but under ten times. V usage is TRBV29-1 and J usage is TRBJ2-2; no reliable D call. Germline CDR1 is SQVTM and CDR2 is ANQGSEA. This CDR3 contains 13 residues. The V end lost 6 bases, the J end lost 5 bases, and 13 bases lay between the germline ends. This CDR3 is CSVQSWGTGELFF. CDR3 nucleotide sequence: TGCAGCGTCCAAAGTTGGGGTACCGGGGAGCTGTTTTTT.

There are many counts of this clonotype. V usage is TRBV29-1 and J usage is TRBJ1-1; D is ambiguous. V lost 4 bases and J lost 3, with 9 bases in between. Germline-derived CDR1 and CDR2 are SQVTM and ANQGSEA. The CDR3 totals 12 residues. The chain's CDR3 is CSVGERDTEAFF. In DNA form, the CDR3 reads TGCAGCGTTGGAGAGAGGGACACTGAAGCTTTCTTT.

This clonotype turned up a few times. Here the CDR3 DNA reads TGTGCCGCAGGGTTTAGCCCCAAAGAGACCCAGTACTTC. Translating it yields CAAGFSPKETQYF. The V call is TRBV6-1, the J call TRBJ2-5; possibly TRBD1 for D (5 bases). There are 13 residues in the CDR3. Trimming took off 11 bases at V and 3 bases at J, with 16 bases between the two ends. Per the germline V gene, CDR1 is MNHNS and CDR2 is SASEGT.

This clonotype has a handful of counts. This chain links TRBV24-1 with TRBJ2-1, with TRBD1 matching over 7 bases. The CDR3 length is 15 residues. Germline V lookup: CDR1 KGHDR, CDR2 SFDVKD. J was trimmed by 9 bases and V by 4 bases; bases with no gene match: 11. The CDR3 spells CATSDLSTGKGEQFF. The DNA of the CDR3 is TGTGCCACCAGTGACCTCTCGACAGGGAAGGGTGAGCAGTTCTTC.

The rearrangement uses TRBV20-1 and TRBJ2-3; the match to TRBD2 covers 15 bases. The length of the CDR3 is 17 residues. CDR1 is DFQATT, CDR2 SNEGSKA, per germline (reference sequence). The J segment lost 2 bases and the V segment lost 1 base, leaving 4 bases of the junction unmatched. The CDR3 spells CSARGWTSGGVTDTQYF. The DNA of the CDR3 is TGCAGTGCTAGAGGTTGGACTAGCGGGGGGGTCACAGATACGCAGTATTTT.

This clonotype has just a few counts. V and J are TRBV5-1 and TRBJ2-2; D is perhaps TRBD1 (5 bases). CDR3 length: 14 amino acids. Germline values: CDR1 SGHRS, CDR2 YFSETQ. The V gene lost 7 bases and the J gene lost 1 base, with 11 bases spanning the gap. CDR3 sequence reads: CASVQDMNTGELFF. CDR3 bases: TGCGCCAGCGTACAGGATATGAACACCGGGGAGCTGTTTTTT.

The chain has TRBV3-1 and TRBJ2-2; D uncertain. V lost 4 bases and J 6 bases, leaving 6 bases between the germline ends. This CDR3 comprises 12 residues. CDR1 and CDR2 from the germline V gene are LGHDT and YNNKEL (reference sequence). The CDR3 region has the DNA TGTGCCAGCAGCCGCGGTGCCGGGGAGCTGTTTTTT. Translation: CASSRGAGELFF.

This clonotype showed up just a few times. The chain links TRBV12-3 or TRBV12-4 to TRBJ1-1, with D possibly matching TRBD1 (5 bases). The V gene lost 7 bases and the J gene lost 0 bases, with 21 bases spanning the gap. This CDR3 spans 17 amino acids. This chain's CDR3 is CASTNTGLGGVNTEAFF. The DNA for the CDR3 is TGTGCCAGCACCAATACGGGGCTCGGTGGGGTGAACACTGAAGCTTTCTTT.

The rearrangement links TRBV20-1 to TRBJ2-3; 7 nucleotides match TRBD2. Trimming cost V 3 bases and J 5 bases; bases outside gene matches: 17. Germline V CDR1 and CDR2: DFQATT, SNEGSKA (reference sequence). CDR3 length: 17 residues. The CDR3 DNA sequence: TGCAGTGCTAGGCCCGGAACAGTGACGGGGGGAGTAGATACGCAGTATTTT. Its protein product is CSARPGTVTGGVDTQYF.

The V gene is TRBV7-6, the J gene TRBJ2-5; D uncertain. The CDR3 extends over 14 amino acids. V lost 5 bases and J 1 base, leaving 11 bases between the germline ends. CDR1 and CDR2 from the germline V gene are SGHVS and FNYEAQ. The DNA for the CDR3 is TGTGCCAGCAGCATCCTGAGGAGCCAAGAGACCCAGTACTTC. It specifies CASSILRSQETQYF.

This chain connects TRBV11-2 to TRBJ2-1, with TRBD1 identical over 10 bases. The V segment lost 6 bases and the J segment 3 bases; nucleotides outside the gene matches: 20. Looked up from germline, CDR1 is SGHAT and CDR2 is FQNNGV. This CDR3 comprises 20 residues. The CDR3 loop is CASSFYLGGQGIGDYNEQFF. For the CDR3, the DNA is TGTGCCAGCAGTTTCTACCTAGGGGGACAGGGGATAGGGGACTACAATGAGCAGTTCTTC.

This clonotype came up a few times. The chain is built from TRBV12-3 or TRBV12-4 and TRBJ2-1; TRBD1 or TRBD2 may be the D gene (5 bases each). CDR3 length: 13 amino acids. Trimming removed 6 bases from V and 4 bases from J, with 10 bases in between. CDR3 loop: CASRGRQYNEQFF. DNA for the CDR3: TGTGCCAGCAGGGGGAGACAGTACAATGAGCAGTTCTTC.

This clonotype was seen only a few times. The chain employs TRBV28 and TRBJ2-5; D is unclear. The V and J ends lost 5 bases and 3 bases respectively, with 10 bases between them. The CDR3 is 13 residues long. The germline CDR1 and CDR2 sequences are MDHEN and SYDVKM. CDR3 in DNA: TGTGCCAGCAGTCCCGACACCGAAGAGACCCAGTACTTC. This codes for CASSPDTEETQYF. Full variable domain (rest looked up from reference TRBV28 and TRBJ2-5): DVKVTQSSRYLVKRTGEKVFLECVQDMDHENMFWYRQDPGLGLRLIYFSYDVKMKEKGDIPEGYSVSREKKERFSLILESASTNQTSMYLCASSPDTEETQYFGPGTRLLVL.

This clonotype came up many times. The J gene is TRBJ2-1, the V gene TRBV30; D remains unclear. CDR3 length: 15 residues. V shed 0 bases and J shed 4 bases, with 13 bases lying between them. Germline lookup yields CDR1 GTSNPN and CDR2 SVGIG (reference sequence). The CDR3 DNA is TGTGCCTGGAGTGTAGGCTCCTTAACATACAATGAGCAGTTCTTC. As protein: CAWSVGSLTYNEQFF. Combining the CDR3 with reference TRBV30 and TRBJ2-1 gives the whole variable domain SQTIHQWPATLVQPVGSPLSLECTVEGTSNPNLYWYRQAAGRGLQLLFYSVGIGQISSEVPQNLSASRPQDRQFILSSKKLLLSDSGFYLCAWSVGSLTYNEQFFGPGTRLTVL.

This clonotype was counted many times. This chain uses TRBV7-2 with TRBJ2-7; TRBD2 is a possible D gene (7 bases). Trimming cost V 5 bases and J 5 bases, with 13 bases left between them. The CDR3 loop spans 13 amino acids. Germline V CDR1 and CDR2: SGHTA, FQGNSA. The CDR3 is CASSPRGANEQYF. The CDR3 DNA reads TGTGCCAGCAGCCCCCGGGGGGCAAACGAGCAGTACTTC.

CDR3 sequence: CSAGTSGLPGELFF. Here the CDR3 DNA reads TGCAGTGCGGGGACTAGCGGGCTGCCCGGGGAGCTGTTTTTT. The V call is TRBV20-1, the J call TRBJ2-2; 12 nucleotides agree with TRBD2. The V and J ends lost 6 bases and 6 bases, in that order; junction bases with no gene match: 5. CDR1 and CDR2 from the germline V gene are DFQATT and SNEGSKA (reference sequence). The CDR3 is 14 residues long.

This clonotype was detected a few times. The genes are TRBV4-2 and TRBJ2-5, with 9 bases lining up with TRBD2. CDR3 length equals 17 residues. V dropped 4 bases and J dropped 2; count of bases not matched to a gene: 11. Germline CDR1 is LGHNA and CDR2 is YNFKEQ. The CDR3 loop reads CASSPKGSGRKQETQYF. The CDR3 DNA reads as TGTGCCAGCAGCCCTAAGGGTAGCGGGAGAAAACAAGAGACCCAGTACTTC.

This CDR3 is CASSPRPEQFF. The CDR3 bases are TGTGCCAGCAGCCCTCGGCCTGAGCAGTTCTTC. V gene TRBV3-1 combines with J gene TRBJ2-1, with no clear D. There are 11 residues in the CDR3. Germline assignment: CDR1 LGHDT and CDR2 YNNKEL (reference sequence). V lost 4 bases and J lost 9, with 7 bases in between.